These 22 T cell receptor beta chains originate from one sample sequenced in a study of T cells in Graves' hyperthyroidism and ophthalmopathy (dated 2019 in TCRdb). Library preparation employed multiplex PCR. TCRdb shows the sequencer as Illumina HiSeq 2000. TCR beta CDR3 regions were amplified from RNA transcripts. The first round of RT-PCR for the TCR CDR3 was performed with the HTBI primer set and the Qiagen OneStep RT-PCR kit. The public reads were reprocessed in TCRdb via fastp at Q25 and MiXCR, keeping in-frame beta chains. Each CDR3 protein appears once, grouped with its most common genes and DNA. The sample includes hundreds of thousands of distinct CDR3 sequences, with 35% to 40% observed a single time. The top ten clonotypes cover about 8.9% of the sample. The source material was blood. The receptors originated from a man younger than 30 with Graves' hyperthyroidism.

This clonotype was detected once. The V gene is TRBV6-5, the J gene TRBJ1-1; D remains ambiguous. This CDR3 contains 16 residues. Trimming pared 4 bases from V and 0 bases from J, leaving 15 bases between. CDR1 MNHEY and CDR2 SVGAGI come from the germline V gene. The CDR3 is CASSLRPEMMNTEAFF. Here the CDR3 DNA reads TGTGCCAGCAGTTTAAGGCCAGAGATGATGAACACTGAAGCTTTCTTT.

This clonotype was observed at least ten times. This chain joins TRBV12-3 or TRBV12-4 and TRBJ1-6, with 11 nucleotides matching TRBD1. Unmatched junction bases numbered 2, after V lost 3 bases and J lost 10 bases. The CDR3 is made up of 14 amino acids. CDR3 loop: CASSFGQGASPLHF. The CDR3 DNA is TGTGCCAGCAGTTTTGGACAGGGGGCCTCACCCCTCCACTTT.

CDR3 sequence reads: CSVRVEAQYF. The CDR3 region has the DNA TGCAGCGTCCGGGTGGAGGCCCAGTACTTC. The V call is TRBV29-1, the J call TRBJ2-5; D is possibly TRBD2 (5 bases). The CDR3 runs 10 residues. Trimming took 6 bases from V and 9 from J, leaving 11 bases between them. The germline V gene encodes CDR1 SQVTM and CDR2 ANQGSEA.

V is TRBV2 and J is TRBJ1-4; perhaps TRBD1 as D (6 bases). CDR1 and CDR2 from the germline V gene are SNHLY and FYNNEI. V gave up 4 bases and J gave up 7 bases, with 13 bases separating them. The CDR3 has 14 residues. The CDR3 sequence: CASSAHRATEKLFF. The CDR3 coding sequence is TGTGCCAGCAGTGCCCACAGGGCCACTGAAAAACTGTTTTTT.

The chain is built from TRBV5-1 and TRBJ2-7, with 8 bases lining up with TRBD2. V shed 2 bases and J 5 bases; nucleotides not matched to a gene: 6. The CDR3 loop spans 14 amino acids. Germline-derived CDR1 and CDR2 are SGHRS and YFSETQ. This CDR3 is CASSLVAGGHEQYF. The DNA for the CDR3 is TGCGCCAGCAGCTTAGTTGCGGGGGGCCACGAGCAGTACTTC.

With respect to this clonotype: With a much larger clone just one base away, this may be a read error. This chain uses TRBV2 with TRBJ2-7; D may be TRBD2 (5 bases). V was pared by 6 bases and J by 2 bases, with 14 bases between. Germline V gives CDR1 SNHLY, CDR2 FYNNEI. The length of the CDR3 is 14 residues. CDR3 coding DNA: TGTGCCAGCAGCGCCGAGCGGCTTACCTACGAGCAGTACTTC. Amino acid sequence: CASSAERLTYEQYF.

This clonotype was seen many times. The chain joins TRBV7-9 to TRBJ1-1, with D unclear. The CDR3 has 13 residues. Germline values: CDR1 SEHNR, CDR2 FQNEAQ (reference sequence). The germline V and J ends were trimmed by 3 bases and 5 bases, with 10 bases remaining between them. The CDR3 nucleotides are TGTGCCAGCAGCTTTTTGTTTACTACTGAAGCTTTCTTT. This sequence encodes CASSFLFTTEAFF.

In its sample, this clonotype was seen a few times. The chain employs TRBV2 and TRBJ2-7; possibly TRBD1 for D (6 bases). With 1 base removed from V and 4 bases from J, the gap between germline ends came to 11 bases. The CDR3 is 14 residues long. Germline V gene data show CDR1 as SNHLY and CDR2 as FYNNEI. The CDR3 region has the DNA TGTGCCAGCAGTGAAGGGGGGCAACTATACGAGCAGTACTTC. Encoded protein: CASSEGGQLYEQYF.

As regards this clonotype: This could be a read error, since a much larger clone is one nucleotide away. V is TRBV5-5 and J is TRBJ1-4; D gene ambiguous. V lost 7 bases and J 8 bases, leaving 15 bases between the germline ends. The germline gives CDR1 SGHKS, CDR2 YYEKEE (reference sequence). CDR3 length: 13 residues. For the CDR3, the DNA is TGTGCCAGCTCGCTACCCGATTACGAAAAACTGTTTTTT. It translates to CASSLPDYEKLFF.

This clonotype was observed at least ten times. This chain connects TRBV29-1 to TRBJ2-7; 8 nucleotides align to TRBD1. Germline V gives CDR1 SQVTM, CDR2 ANQGSEA. Trimming removed 2 bases from V and 7 bases from J; junction bases left unmatched: 13. The CDR3 is made up of 15 amino acids. The DNA of the CDR3 is TGCAGCGTTGAAACCGACAGGGGATGGTTCGATGAGCAGTACTTC. Translating gives CSVETDRGWFDEQYF.

This clonotype came up many times. The chain links TRBV15 to TRBJ1-4; weak D call: TRBD1 (6 bases). The V and J ends lost 6 bases and 12 bases respectively, with 23 bases between them. CDR1 and CDR2 from the germline V gene are LNHNV and YYDKDF (reference sequence). The CDR3 spans 15 residues. CDR3 DNA: TGTGCCACCAGGGCCGTCGGGCCCAAAAAGGGGGAACTGTTTTTT. It encodes CATRAVGPKKGELFF.

The chain joins TRBV7-6 to TRBJ1-4; 11 bases align to TRBD1. V shed 3 bases and J 0 bases; nucleotides not matched to a gene: 12. CDR3 length: 20 amino acids. Germline V gene sequence: CDR1 SGHVS, CDR2 FNYEAQ. CDR3 nucleotides: TGTGCCAGCAGCTTTCCTAGGACAGGGGGCAGGGGTGCAACTAATGAAAAACTGTTTTTT. Its translation is CASSFPRTGGRGATNEKLFF.

This clonotype was counted a few times. This chain connects TRBV9 to TRBJ1-1; D perhaps matches TRBD1 (6 bases). Trimming took 1 base from V and 4 from J, leaving 17 bases between them. Germline-derived CDR1 and CDR2 are SGDLS and YYNGEE. The CDR3 spans 16 residues. CDR3 in amino acids: CASSVPPAGALTEAFF. The CDR3 DNA is TGTGCCAGCAGCGTACCTCCGGCGGGGGCGCTCACTGAAGCTTTCTTT. Together with reference TRBV9 and TRBJ1-1, the CDR3 gives the full variable domain: DSGVTQTPKHLITATGQRVTLRCSPRSGDLSVYWYQQSLDQGLQFLIQYYNGEERAKGNILERFSAQQFPDLHSELNLSSLELGDSALYFCASSVPPAGALTEAFFGQGTRLTVV.

As regards this clonotype: A much larger clone is a single base away; this may be a read error. This chain connects TRBV11-2 to TRBJ1-3; no definite D call. The CDR3 length is 15 residues. Germline CDR1 SGHAT, CDR2 FQNNGV. The CDR3 sequence: CASSLDPDPGNAIYF. The CDR3 nucleotides are TGTGCCAGCAGCTTAGATCCTGATCCCGGAAACGCCATATATTTT.

Comment on this clonotype: A read error is likely, as this CDR3 ends without the conserved phenylalanine or tryptophan. No DNA is shown, since the ends of the CDR3 on it are uncertain; the CDR3 is the one TCRdb lists. The chain recombines TRBV9 with TRBJ2-7; the D call TRBD1 from the table was never checked on the DNA. Germline CDR1 SGDLS, CDR2 YYNGEE. The CDR3 adds up to 12 amino acids, both ends counted. CDR3 region: CASSVGEGAANT.

This clonotype occurred many times. This chain links TRBV5-6 with TRBJ1-2; D unclear. V was trimmed by 0 bases and J by 3 bases, leaving 9 bases between them. The CDR3 sequence is 14 residues long. The germline V gene encodes CDR1 SGHDT and CDR2 YYEEEE. This CDR3 reads CASSLVGRDYGYTF. The CDR3 DNA sequence: TGTGCCAGCAGCTTGGTAGGTAGGGACTATGGCTACACCTTC.

V is TRBV29-1 and J is TRBJ2-7; a possible D gene is TRBD1 (5 bases). V was pared by 6 bases and J by 2 bases, with 11 bases between. The CDR3 has 12 amino acids. Germline assignment: CDR1 SQVTM and CDR2 ANQGSEA. The CDR3 DNA sequence: TGCAGCGTCTACGACAGAGCCTACGAGCAGTACTTC. This gives the protein CSVYDRAYEQYF.

This clonotype came up once. The chain carries TRBV5-1 and TRBJ2-7; maybe TRBD1 (5 bases). Germline CDR1 reads SGHRS; CDR2 reads YFSETQ. Trimming took 7 bases from V and 0 from J, leaving 11 bases between them. The CDR3 sequence is 13 residues long. The CDR3 protein is CASGAASSYEQYF. DNA for the CDR3: TGCGCCAGCGGGGCCGCTAGCTCCTACGAGCAGTACTTC.

Comments on this clonotype: A read error may produce the germline difference seen at one junction end. V and J are TRBV10-2 and TRBJ2-2; the D gene is possibly TRBD2 (5 bases). CDR3 length: 14 amino acids. Germline loops: CDR1 WSHSY, CDR2 SAAADI. This CDR3 reads CASSFMGDTGELFF. CDR3 in DNA: TGTGCCAGCAGCTTTATGGGAGACACCGGGGAGCTGTTTTTT.

The J gene is TRBJ2-7, the V gene TRBV4-2; D remains unclear. V lost 0 bases and J lost 4, with 7 bases in between. Germline V gene sequence: CDR1 LGHNA, CDR2 YNFKEQ. The CDR3 length is 13 residues. CDR3 in amino acids: CASSQEVLYEQYF. CDR3 nucleotide sequence: TGTGCCAGCAGCCAAGAAGTTTTATACGAGCAGTACTTC.

The rearrangement uses TRBV24-1 and TRBJ2-7; 13 nucleotides align to TRBD2. The CDR3 length is 17 residues. V trimming: 6 bases; J trimming: 5 bases; junction bases outside the gene matches: 12. From germline, CDR1 is KGHDR and CDR2 SFDVKD. CDR3 nucleotide sequence: TGTGCCACCAGTCTGAACACCGGGACTAGCGGGAACGACGAGCAGTACTTC. Protein: CATSLNTGTSGNDEQYF.

V and J are TRBV7-2 and TRBJ1-3, with 8 bases identical to TRBD1. The ends lost 4 bases at V and 3 bases at J; junction bases unmatched: 5. In germline, CDR1 is SGHTA, CDR2 FQGNSA. This CDR3 spans 15 amino acids. The CDR3 nucleotides are TGTGCCAGCAGCTCAGGACAGGGATATGGAAACACCATATATTTT. Translating it yields CASSSGQGYGNTIYF.